This TCR beta chain stems from a study of blood T cells in healthy people across ages. General study findings and limits: When set beside aged donors, long-lived donors presented more naive CD4+ cells and higher diversity.

The authors ran a second PCR of 7 to 11 cycles using a sample-barcoded 5' primer and a J-beta primer mix. One entry per CDR3 protein results from TCRdb running MiXCR on the 5' RACE reads. The profile shows hundreds of thousands of distinct CDR3 sequences, 52% of them singletons. After removal of 0 bases from V and 4 bases from J, the junction contained 3 bases not matched to a gene. The germline gives CDR1 MGHRA, CDR2 YSYEKL. The CDR3 spans 15 residues. A note on this clonotype: Its matching antigen is unknown.

The material sequenced was blood. The gene calls are TRBV4-1 and TRBJ2-7; 10 bases line up with TRBD2. This TCR came from an elderly woman in good health. The CDR3 sequence: CASSQDYSGGYEQYF. The DNA for the CDR3 is TGCGCCAGCAGCCAAGACTATAGCGGGGGGTACGAGCAGTACTTC.